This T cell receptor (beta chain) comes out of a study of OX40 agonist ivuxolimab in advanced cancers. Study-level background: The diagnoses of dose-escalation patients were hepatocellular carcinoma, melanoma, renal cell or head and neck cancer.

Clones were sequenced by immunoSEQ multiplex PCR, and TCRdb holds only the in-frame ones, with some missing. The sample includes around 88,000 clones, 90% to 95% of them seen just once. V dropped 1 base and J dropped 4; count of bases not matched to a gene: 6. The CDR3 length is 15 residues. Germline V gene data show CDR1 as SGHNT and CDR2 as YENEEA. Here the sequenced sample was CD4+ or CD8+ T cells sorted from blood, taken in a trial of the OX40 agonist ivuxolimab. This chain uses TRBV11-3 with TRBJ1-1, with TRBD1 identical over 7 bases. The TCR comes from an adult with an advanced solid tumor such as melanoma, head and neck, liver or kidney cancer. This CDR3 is CASSLALTGFTEAFF. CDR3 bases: TGTGCCAGCAGCTTAGCTCTGACAGGGTTCACTGAAGCTTTCTTT.